This is a list of T cell receptor beta chains from one sample in a study of cytomegalovirus exposure and HLA in healthy donors. The method was immunoSEQ multiplex PCR; TCRdb's version includes in-frame clones alone and lacks a portion of them. Here the sample spans approximately 150,000 clones, roughly four fifths being singletons. Sequenced: PBMCs. The source of these receptors is a man aged 40-49 years in good health and CMV-seronegative. The CDR3 runs from the conserved cysteine through the conserved F or W. The D gene is left open where the match is weak. Clone sizes are given selectively: once, few, many, or a class where the clone is expanded.

clone size: many
D gene: .
J gene: TRBJ2-7
V gene: TRBV7-9
CDR3 protein: CASRETAEGPGEQYF
CDR3 DNA: TGTGCCAGCAGGGAAACAGCGGAAGGGCCGGGAGAGCAGTACTTC

clone size: .
D gene: TRBD2
J gene: TRBJ2-5
V gene: TRBV18
CDR3 protein: CASSPPGLAASILQETQYF
CDR3 DNA: TGTGCCAGCTCACCACCGGGACTAGCGGCCTCGATCCTACAAGAGACCCAGTACTTC

clone size: .
D gene: .
J gene: TRBJ1-1
V gene: TRBV15
CDR3 protein: CATSLTTGLNTEAFF
CDR3 DNA: TGTGCCACCAGCTTAACGACAGGACTTAACACTGAAGCTTTCTTT

clone size: medium-sized
D gene: .
J gene: TRBJ1-5
V gene: TRBV6-5
CDR3 protein: CASSQLGGQPQHF
CDR3 DNA: TGTGCCAGCAGCCAACTAGGCGGTCAGCCCCAGCATTTT

clone size: .
D gene: TRBD2
J gene: TRBJ2-3
V gene: TRBV28
CDR3 protein: CASRSSGDTQYF
CDR3 DNA: TGTGCCAGCAGATCTAGCGGAGATACGCAGTATTTT

clone size: few
D gene: .
J gene: TRBJ2-2
V gene: TRBV5-4
CDR3 protein: CASSSGGALITTGELFF
CDR3 DNA: TGTGCCAGCAGCTCTGGAGGGGCCCTTATAACAACCGGGGAGCTGTTTTTT

clone size: .
D gene: TRBD2
J gene: TRBJ2-3
V gene: TRBV9
CDR3 protein: CASSVVGGGDTQYF
CDR3 DNA: TGTGCCAGCAGCGTAGTTGGGGGGGGAGATACGCAGTATTTT

clone size: few
D gene: TRBD1
J gene: TRBJ1-2
V gene: TRBV25-1
CDR3 protein: CASSPFTGGLTYGYTF
CDR3 DNA: TGTGCCAGCAGTCCATTCACAGGGGGCCTGACCTATGGCTACACCTTC

clone size: .
D gene: .
J gene: TRBJ2-3
V gene: TRBV5-4
CDR3 protein: CASSLGPEDTQYF
CDR3 DNA: TGTGCCAGCAGCTTGGGCCCTGAGGATACGCAGTATTTT

clone size: .
D gene: TRBD1
J gene: TRBJ2-1
V gene: TRBV7-2
CDR3 protein: CASTLVSWDRVNEQFF
CDR3 DNA: TGTGCCAGCACCCTTGTGTCTTGGGACAGGGTGAATGAGCAGTTCTTC